One and the same sample provided the 8 T cell receptor beta chains below, sequenced in a study of T cells in Graves' hyperthyroidism and ophthalmopathy. Amplification yielded TCR beta CDR3 regions, with RNA transcripts as the source. Carried out on the TCR CDR3, a first-round RT-PCR used the HTBI primer set. TCRdb analysed the multiplex PCR reads with MiXCR anew, one entry per CDR3 protein. The sample holds approximately 530,000 distinct CDR3 sequences, 16% seen once. Sequencing input: blood. These receptors were obtained from a young woman with Graves' hyperthyroidism.

This clonotype was counted once. Just one base apart from a much larger clone, this may be a read error. The chain links TRBV11-2 to TRBJ2-7; D might be TRBD1 or TRBD2, each matching 5 bases. Germline CDR1 is SGHAT and CDR2 is FQNNGV. This CDR3 is built from 16 residues. DNA for the CDR3: TGTGCCAGCAGGAACTCTTTCCGGGACGGAGCCTACGAGCAGTGCTTC. Translating gives CASRNSFRDGAYEQCF.

V gene TRBV24-1 combines with J gene TRBJ2-2; D is possibly TRBD1 (5 bases). The CDR3 covers 16 residues. V gave up 1 base and J gave up 1 base, with 9 bases separating them. Germline lookup yields CDR1 KGHDR and CDR2 SFDVKD. This CDR3 reads CATSDFRQGNTGELFF. For the CDR3, the DNA is TGTGCCACCAGTGATTTTAGGCAGGGGAACACCGGGGAGCTGTTTTTT.

This clonotype was counted at least ten times. The chain employs TRBV6-2 or TRBV6-3 and TRBJ1-5; D call uncertain. The V end lost 6 bases, the J end lost 0 bases, and 6 bases lay between the germline ends. The CDR3 is made up of 13 amino acids. Germline-derived CDR1 and CDR2 are MNHEY and SVGEGT. CDR3 coding DNA: TGTGCCAGCAGGCAGAATAGCAATCAGCCCCAGCATTTT. Amino acids: CASRQNSNQPQHF.

This chain connects TRBV5-1 to TRBJ2-7; 10 bases agree with TRBD2. V shed 2 bases, J shed 6 bases, and the junction held 8 bases outside the gene matches. Germline CDR1 reads SGHRS; CDR2 reads YFSETQ. The CDR3 covers 15 residues. The CDR3 protein is CASSFAQLAGIEQYF. The CDR3 bases are TGCGCCAGCAGCTTTGCGCAACTAGCGGGGATCGAGCAGTACTTC.

This clonotype was observed a few times. The chain carries TRBV30 and TRBJ1-3; D call uncertain. From germline, CDR1 is GTSNPN and CDR2 SVGIG (reference sequence). The ends were cut back, 3 bases at V and 6 bases at J, with 9 bases in the middle. The CDR3 loop spans 12 amino acids. CDR3 sequence reads: CAWRSTSNTIYF. The DNA of the CDR3 is TGTGCCTGGAGGAGTACGTCAAACACCATATATTTT.

This clonotype was observed at least ten times. This chain connects TRBV20-1 to TRBJ2-3, with 12 positions matching TRBD1. CDR3 length: 15 amino acids. The junction had 8 bases not matched to a gene; V was cut back by 6 bases and J by 4 bases. The germline gives CDR1 DFQATT, CDR2 SNEGSKA (reference sequence). CDR3 region: CSATRDRGRSDTQYF. The CDR3 DNA is TGCAGTGCCACCCGGGACAGGGGGCGCTCAGATACGCAGTATTTT.

The chain recombines TRBV19 with TRBJ1-2, with D tentatively TRBD1 (6 bases). V was trimmed by 3 bases and J by 4 bases, leaving 9 bases between them. This CDR3 comprises 13 residues. The germline CDR1 and CDR2 sequences are LNHDA and SQIVND (reference sequence). The CDR3 protein is CASSMLDSYGYTF. The DNA for the CDR3 is TGTGCCAGTAGTATGTTGGACAGCTATGGCTACACCTTC. The full variable domain, with the rest looked up from reference TRBV19 and TRBJ1-2, is DGGITQSPKYLFRKEGQNVTLSCEQNLNHDAMYWYRQDPGQGLRLIYYSQIVNDFQKGDIAEGYSVSREKKESFPLTVTSAQKNPTAFYLCASSMLDSYGYTFGSGTRLTVV.

This clonotype is a singleton in its sample. The CDR3 region has the DNA TGCAGTGCTAGCCGGGGTTTAGGGGATACGCAGTATTTT. Protein product: CSASRGLGDTQYF. This rearrangement joins TRBV20-1 to TRBJ2-3; possible D gene TRBD2, 5 bases. Germline V gives CDR1 DFQATT, CDR2 SNEGSKA (reference sequence). The ends were cut back, 3 bases at V and 6 bases at J, with 13 bases in the middle. The CDR3 runs to 13 residues.